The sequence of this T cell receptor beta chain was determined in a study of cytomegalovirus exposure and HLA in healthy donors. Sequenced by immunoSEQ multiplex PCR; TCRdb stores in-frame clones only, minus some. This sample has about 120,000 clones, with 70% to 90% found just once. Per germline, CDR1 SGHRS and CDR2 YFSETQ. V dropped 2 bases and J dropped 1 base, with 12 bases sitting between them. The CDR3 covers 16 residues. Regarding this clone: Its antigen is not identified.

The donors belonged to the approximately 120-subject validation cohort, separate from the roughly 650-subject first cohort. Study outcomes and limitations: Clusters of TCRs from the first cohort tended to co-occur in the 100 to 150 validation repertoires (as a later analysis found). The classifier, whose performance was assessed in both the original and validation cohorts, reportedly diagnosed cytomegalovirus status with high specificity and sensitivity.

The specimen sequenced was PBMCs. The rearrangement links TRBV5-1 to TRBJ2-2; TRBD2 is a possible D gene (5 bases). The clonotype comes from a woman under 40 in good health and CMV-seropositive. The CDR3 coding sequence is TGCGCCAGCAGCTTCCTTGCGGGCCAGAACACCGGGGAGCTGTTTTTT. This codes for CASSFLAGQNTGELFF.